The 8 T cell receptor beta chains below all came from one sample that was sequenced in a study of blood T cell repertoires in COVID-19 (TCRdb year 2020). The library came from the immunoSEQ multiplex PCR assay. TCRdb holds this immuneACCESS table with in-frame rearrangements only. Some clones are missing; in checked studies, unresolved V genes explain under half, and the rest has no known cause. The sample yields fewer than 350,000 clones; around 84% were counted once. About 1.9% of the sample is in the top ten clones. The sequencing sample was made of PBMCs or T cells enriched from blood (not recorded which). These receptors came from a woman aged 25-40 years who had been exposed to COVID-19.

The CDR3 DNA sequence: TGTGCCAGCAGTGCGGGACAGTGGTTTCTGGCCAAAAACATTCAGTACTTC. It is translated as CASSAGQWFLAKNIQYF. The chain joins TRBV28 to TRBJ2-4; D is possibly TRBD1 (7 bases). The CDR3 covers 17 residues. The germline V and J ends were trimmed by 5 bases and 1 base, with 18 bases remaining between them. The V gene's germline CDR1 is MDHEN and CDR2 SYDVKM.

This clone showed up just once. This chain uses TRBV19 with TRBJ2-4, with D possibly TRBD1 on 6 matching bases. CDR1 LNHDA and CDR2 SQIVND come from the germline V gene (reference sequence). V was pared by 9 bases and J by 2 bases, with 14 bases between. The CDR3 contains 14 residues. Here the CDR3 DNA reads TGTGCCAGCAACCGGGACATTACCAAAAACATTCAGTACTTC. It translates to CASNRDITKNIQYF.

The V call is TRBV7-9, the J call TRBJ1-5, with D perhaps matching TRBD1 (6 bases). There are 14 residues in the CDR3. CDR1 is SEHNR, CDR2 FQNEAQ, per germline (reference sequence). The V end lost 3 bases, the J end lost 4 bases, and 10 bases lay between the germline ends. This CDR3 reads CASSFQGTNQPQHF. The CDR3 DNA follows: TGTGCCAGCAGCTTCCAGGGGACGAATCAGCCCCAGCATTTT. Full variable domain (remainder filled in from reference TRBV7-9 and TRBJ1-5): DTGVSQNPRHKITKRGQNVTFRCDPISEHNRLYWYRQTLGQGPEFLTYFQNEAQLEKSRLLSDRFSAERPKGSFSTLEIQRTEQGDSAMYLCASSFQGTNQPQHFGDGTRLSIL.

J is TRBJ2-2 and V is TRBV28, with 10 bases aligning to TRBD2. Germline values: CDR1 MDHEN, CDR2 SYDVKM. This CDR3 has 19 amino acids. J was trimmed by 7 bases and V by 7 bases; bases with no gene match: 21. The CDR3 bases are TGTGCCAGCACGCCCTTACGTTTAGCGGGAGGACGAAGAAACGGGGAGCTGTTTTTT. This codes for CASTPLRLAGGRRNGELFF. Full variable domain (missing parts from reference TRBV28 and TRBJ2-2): DVKVTQSSRYLVKRTGEKVFLECVQDMDHENMFWYRQDPGLGLRLIYFSYDVKMKEKGDIPEGYSVSREKKERFSLILESASTNQTSMYLCASTPLRLAGGRRNGELFFGEGSRLTVL.

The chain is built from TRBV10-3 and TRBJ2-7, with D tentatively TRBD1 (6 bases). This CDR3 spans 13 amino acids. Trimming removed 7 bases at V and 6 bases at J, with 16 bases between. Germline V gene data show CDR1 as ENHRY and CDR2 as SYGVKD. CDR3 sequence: CAIKRDTATEQYF. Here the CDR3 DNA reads TGTGCCATCAAAAGGGACACAGCCACCGAGCAGTACTTC.

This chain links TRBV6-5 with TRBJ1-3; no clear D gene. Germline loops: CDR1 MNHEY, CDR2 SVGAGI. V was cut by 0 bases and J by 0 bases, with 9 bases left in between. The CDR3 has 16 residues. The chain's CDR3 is CASSYSAGVSGNTIYF. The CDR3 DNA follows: TGTGCCAGCAGTTACTCAGCGGGTGTCTCTGGAAACACCATATATTTT.

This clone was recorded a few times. CDR3 nucleotide sequence: TGCGCCAGCAGCTTGGGACAGGGCCACCCAAAGAACACCGGGGAGCTGTTTTTT. Its protein is CASSLGQGHPKNTGELFF. The chain couples TRBV5-1 to TRBJ2-2; 7 bases map to TRBD1. This CDR3 contains 18 residues. V shed 0 bases, J shed 1 base, and the junction held 9 bases outside the gene matches. Germline assignment: CDR1 SGHRS and CDR2 YFSETQ.

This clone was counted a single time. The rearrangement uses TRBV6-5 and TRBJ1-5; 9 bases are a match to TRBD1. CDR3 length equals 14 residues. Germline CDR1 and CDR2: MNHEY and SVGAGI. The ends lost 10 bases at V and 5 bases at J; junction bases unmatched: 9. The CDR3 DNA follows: TGTGCCACTAGGGGACAGGGCTACGATCAGCCCCAGCATTTT. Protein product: CATRGQGYDQPQHF.